Below, 32 T cell receptor beta chains from the same sample are listed, as sequenced in a study of CD8+CD57+ T cells in acquired aplastic anemia. For CDR3 and TCR beta VDJ profiling, genomic DNA was the template used. TCRdb itself ran the reads through MiXCR, one entry per CDR3 protein. Here the sample spans 250,000 to 300,000 distinct CDR3 sequences, around 60% being singletons. Source material: sorted CD4+, CD8+, or CD8+CD57+ T cells (not recorded which) from PBMCs. The receptors here all came from a human donor with severe aplastic anemia or a healthy control (not recorded which).

Ten or more counts support this clonotype. This chain uses TRBV12-3 or TRBV12-4 with TRBJ1-4, with 8 positions matching TRBD1. This CDR3 is 17 amino acids long. The trim removed 6 bases at V and 0 bases at J, leaving 9 bases unmatched. CDR3 residues: CASRPDRVGPTNEKLFF. DNA of the CDR3: TGTGCCAGCAGACCGGACAGGGTTGGTCCAACTAATGAAAAACTGTTTTTT.

Only a few counts were recorded for this clonotype. The V gene is TRBV24-1, the J gene TRBJ2-7, with D possibly being TRBD2 (6 bases). V dropped 4 bases and J dropped 3 bases, with 18 bases sitting between them. Germline assignment: CDR1 KGHDR and CDR2 SFDVKD. This CDR3 has 16 residues. CDR3 loop: CATSEATGVGGYEQYF. Here the CDR3 DNA reads TGTGCCACCAGTGAGGCGACGGGGGTTGGGGGCTACGAGCAGTACTTC.

V usage is TRBV12-3 or TRBV12-4 and J usage is TRBJ2-3; D is unresolved. The CDR3 length is 11 residues. Trimming removed 7 bases at V and 2 bases at J, with 4 bases between. Here the CDR3 reads CASTNTDTQYF. As DNA, the CDR3 is TGTGCCAGCACCAACACAGATACGCAGTATTTT.

In DNA form, the CDR3 reads TGTGCCAGCAGTGGTGGGGGACAGGGGGCGAAAGTTACCGGGGAGCTGTTTTTT. Translated, it gives CASSGGGQGAKVTGELFF. The chain is built from TRBV25-1 and TRBJ2-2; 12 positions match TRBD1. The CDR3 runs 18 residues. The germline CDR1 and CDR2 sequences are MGHDK and SYGVNS. V lost 4 bases and J lost 5; bases outside the gene matches: 11.

About this clonotype itself: Possible read error: a much larger clone is one base away. J is TRBJ2-1 and V is TRBV5-1, with D perhaps TRBD1 or TRBD2 (6 bases each). This CDR3 is built from 15 residues. Germline CDR1 and CDR2: SGHRS and YFSETQ. In DNA form, the CDR3 reads TGTGCCAGCAGCTTGGTGGGGGGCCCCTACAATGGGCAGTTCTTC. It encodes CASSLVGGPYNGQFF.

Ten or more counts support this clonotype. V and J are TRBV27 and TRBJ1-5; 7 positions match TRBD1. From germline, CDR1 is MNHEY and CDR2 SMNVEV (reference sequence). The CDR3 length is 14 residues. Trimming cost V 4 bases and J 13 bases; bases outside gene matches: 13. The CDR3 loop reads CASSSTGTVAHQHF. The CDR3 DNA is TGTGCCAGCAGTTCAACAGGGACAGTCGCTCATCAGCATTTT.

On this clonotype: Its ends do not fully match the called genes, so a read error is possible. The V and J genes are TRBV10-3 and TRBJ2-7; 8 bases map to TRBD1. Germline CDR1 is ENHRY and CDR2 is SYGVKD. The CDR3 is 14 residues long. The CDR3 here is CAISSPGGSYEQHF. The CDR3 nucleotides are TGTGCCATCAGTTCGCCAGGGGGCTCCTACGAGCAGCACTTC.

In its sample, this clonotype was seen a few times. The chain employs TRBV24-1 and TRBJ2-1; D not certain. CDR3 length equals 14 residues. Germline V gene sequence: CDR1 KGHDR, CDR2 SFDVKD. Trimming shortened V by 0 bases and J by 8 bases, and 10 bases separated the two germline ends. The CDR3 protein is CATSDLQTADEQFF. In nucleotides, the CDR3 is TGTGCCACCAGTGATTTGCAGACTGCCGATGAGCAGTTCTTC.

This clonotype has only a few counts. The J gene is TRBJ2-7, the V gene TRBV7-3, with 10 bases aligning to TRBD2. The length of the CDR3 is 15 residues. CDR1 and CDR2 from the germline V gene are SGHTA and FQGTGA. V shed 5 bases and J 2 bases; nucleotides not matched to a gene: 6. For the CDR3, the DNA is TGTGCCAGCAGCCCAACCGGGACTAGCGCCTACGAGCAGTACTTC. Encoded protein: CASSPTGTSAYEQYF.

The chain employs TRBV5-1 and TRBJ1-6; no firm D call. CDR1 is SGHRS and CDR2 is YFSETQ in the germline V gene. Trimming stripped 4 bases from V and 6 bases from J, with 20 bases between. The CDR3 sequence is 17 residues long. The CDR3 sequence: CASSLERIGYSNSPLHF. The CDR3 DNA follows: TGCGCCAGCAGCCTCGAGCGCATAGGATATTCTAATTCACCCCTCCACTTT.

This clonotype was observed many times. The chain links TRBV5-1 to TRBJ1-6; possibly TRBD1 for D (6 bases). V dropped 4 bases and J dropped 14 bases, with 19 bases sitting between them. Germline V gene lookup returns CDR1 SGHRS and CDR2 YFSETQ. This CDR3 has 14 amino acids. In DNA form, the CDR3 reads TGCGCCAGCAGCCGGACAGATCCTTTCCGGACCCTCCACTTT. It specifies CASSRTDPFRTLHF.

There are many counts of this clonotype. The rearrangement uses TRBV7-8 and TRBJ2-5; D gene unclear. The CDR3 runs to 13 residues. CDR1 and CDR2 (germline): SGHVS, FQNEAQ. V lost 3 bases to trimming and J lost 3 bases, with 8 bases between them. The CDR3 loop reads CASSFSREETQYF. CDR3 nucleotides: TGTGCCAGCAGCTTTAGCCGGGAAGAGACCCAGTACTTC. Full variable domain (missing parts from reference TRBV7-8 and TRBJ2-5): GAGVSQSPRYKVAKRGQDVALRCDPISGHVSLFWYQQALGQGPEFLTYFQNEAQLDKSGLPSDRFFAERPEGSVSTLKIQRTQQEDSAVYLCASSFSREETQYFGPGTRLLVL.

The chain recombines TRBV15 with TRBJ2-7; 8 bases map to TRBD2. The CDR3 loop spans 16 amino acids. CDR1 and CDR2 from the germline V gene are LNHNV and YYDKDF (reference sequence). V lost 3 bases to trimming and J lost 7 bases; unmatched junction nucleotides: 14. The CDR3 sequence: CATSSSREGPKGEQYF. DNA of the CDR3: TGTGCCACCAGCAGCTCCCGGGAGGGCCCAAAGGGAGAGCAGTACTTC.

This rearrangement joins TRBV7-9 to TRBJ2-1, with 9 bases aligning to TRBD2. Germline loops: CDR1 SEHNR, CDR2 FQNEAQ (reference sequence). V was clipped by 5 bases and J by 4 bases; unmatched bases: 6. CDR3 length equals 15 residues. The CDR3 DNA reads TGTGCCAGCAGCCCTAGCGGGGATGCATACAATGAGCAGTTCTTC. Protein sequence: CASSPSGDAYNEQFF.

V gene TRBV15 combines with J gene TRBJ1-1, with 7 bases identical to TRBD1. Germline CDR1 and CDR2: LNHNV and YYDKDF (reference sequence). The CDR3 covers 14 residues. J was trimmed by 6 bases and V by 1 base; bases with no gene match: 5. The CDR3 protein is CATSRATGDPEAFF. The CDR3 region has the DNA TGTGCCACCAGCAGAGCAACAGGGGACCCTGAAGCTTTCTTT.

The rearrangement uses TRBV7-9 and TRBJ1-6, with TRBD1 as a possible D gene (6 bases). Germline V gene data show CDR1 as SEHNR and CDR2 as FQNEAQ (reference sequence). The CDR3 loop spans 16 amino acids. V was trimmed by 2 bases and J by 6 bases, leaving 14 bases between them. The CDR3 DNA is TGTGCCAGCAGCTTAAGGACAGCGACGATTAATTCACCCCTCCACTTT. Translated, it gives CASSLRTATINSPLHF.

The CDR3 DNA reads TGCAGTGCTAGCGGGGGTTCTGAAAAACTGTTTTTT. This sequence encodes CSASGGSEKLFF. The gene calls are TRBV20-1 and TRBJ1-4; possible D gene TRBD1, 5 bases. The CDR3 has 12 amino acids. Trimming removed 3 bases from V and 7 bases from J, with 9 bases in between. CDR1 is DFQATT, CDR2 SNEGSKA, per germline (reference sequence).

This clonotype was seen at least ten times. The chain has TRBV7-6 and TRBJ1-1; 9 positions match TRBD1. Germline CDR1 and CDR2: SGHVS and FNYEAQ. V shed 5 bases and J 1 base; nucleotides not matched to a gene: 8. The length of the CDR3 is 16 residues. The CDR3 nucleotides read TGTGCCAGCAGCCCAAGACGGGACAGGGAGAACACTGAAGCTTTCTTT. This translates into CASSPRRDRENTEAFF. The full variable domain, rest sourced from reference TRBV7-6 and TRBJ1-1, is GAGVSQSPRYKVTKRGQDVALRCDPISGHVSLYWYRQALGQGPEFLTYFNYEAQQDKSGLPNDRFSAERPEGSISTLTIQRTEQRDSAMYRCASSPRRDRENTEAFFGQGTRLTVV.

This clonotype was picked up many times. The chain uses TRBV6-1 and TRBJ2-5; D is unclear. V was clipped by 6 bases and J by 5 bases, with 19 bases between them. This CDR3 is 15 amino acids long. Per the germline V gene, CDR1 is MNHNS and CDR2 is SASEGT. CDR3 bases: TGTGCCAGCAGCCAAATGTTGGCGTCATCGGAGACCCAGTACTTC. Its protein product is CASSQMLASSETQYF.

This chain connects TRBV7-9 to TRBJ2-7; tentative D call: TRBD1 (5 bases). This CDR3 has 12 residues. The V and J ends lost 3 bases and 9 bases respectively, with 12 bases between them. Germline V gene lookup returns CDR1 SEHNR and CDR2 FQNEAQ (reference sequence). The CDR3 reads CASSLGQLGQYF. CDR3 DNA: TGTGCCAGCAGCTTGGGGCAGTTGGGGCAGTACTTC. Full variable domain (rest looked up from reference TRBV7-9 and TRBJ2-7): DTGVSQNPRHKITKRGQNVTFRCDPISEHNRLYWYRQTLGQGPEFLTYFQNEAQLEKSRLLSDRFSAERPKGSFSTLEIQRTEQGDSAMYLCASSLGQLGQYFGPGTRLTVT.

The V call is TRBV29-1, the J call TRBJ2-5, with D unresolved. V was shortened by 5 bases and J by 3 bases, with 4 bases between the two germline ends. Germline CDR1 SQVTM, CDR2 ANQGSEA. The CDR3 sequence is 10 residues long. The CDR3: CSVRKETQYF. The CDR3 bases are TGCAGCGTTAGAAAAGAGACCCAGTACTTC.

Ten or more counts support this clonotype. CDR3 sequence reads: CASSYSISYNEQFF. The CDR3 nucleotides are TGTGCCAGCAGTTACTCGATCAGCTACAATGAGCAGTTCTTC. The V call is TRBV6-5, the J call TRBJ2-1; D remains unclear. Germline CDR1 is MNHEY and CDR2 is SVGAGI. This CDR3 spans 14 amino acids. Trimming took off 0 bases at V and 3 bases at J, with 6 bases between the two ends.

This clonotype occurred many times. The chain carries TRBV9 and TRBJ2-1; unclear D gene. Germline CDR1 reads SGDLS; CDR2 reads YYNGEE. The V end lost 0 bases, the J end lost 0 bases, and 10 bases lay between the germline ends. The CDR3 has 16 amino acids. The CDR3 here is CASSVGADSSYNEQFF. The CDR3 DNA is TGTGCCAGCAGCGTAGGGGCAGATAGCTCCTACAATGAGCAGTTCTTC. Full variable domain (rest looked up from reference TRBV9 and TRBJ2-1): DSGVTQTPKHLITATGQRVTLRCSPRSGDLSVYWYQQSLDQGLQFLIQYYNGEERAKGNILERFSAQQFPDLHSELNLSSLELGDSALYFCASSVGADSSYNEQFFGPGTRLTVL.

This clonotype was seen ten or more times. This chain links TRBV11-2 with TRBJ1-3; a weak D match, TRBD1 (6 bases). V gave up 0 bases and J gave up 4 bases, with 7 bases separating them. Germline values: CDR1 SGHAT, CDR2 FQNNGV. The CDR3 sequence is 14 residues long. The CDR3 coding sequence is TGTGCCAGCAGCTTAGATGGGGGCGGAAACACCATATATTTT. Its protein is CASSLDGGGNTIYF.

The chain combines TRBV20-1 with TRBJ1-2, with D perhaps TRBD1 (5 bases). This CDR3 is built from 13 residues. V lost 2 bases to trimming and J lost 0 bases, with 7 bases between them. Per germline, CDR1 DFQATT and CDR2 SNEGSKA (reference sequence). Here the CDR3 DNA reads TGCAGTGCTAGAACAGGTCCTAACTATGGCTACACCTTC. This sequence encodes CSARTGPNYGYTF.

The V and J genes are TRBV19 and TRBJ2-3, with D uncertain. The CDR3 runs to 13 residues. Germline V gene lookup returns CDR1 LNHDA and CDR2 SQIVND (reference sequence). The ends were cut back, 2 bases at V and 6 bases at J, with 9 bases in the middle. In DNA form, the CDR3 reads TGTGCCAGTAGTATACTCTTGGGGGATACGCAGTATTTT. Translating gives CASSILLGDTQYF.

This clonotype was seen a few times. The chain recombines TRBV19 with TRBJ2-1, with 8 positions matching TRBD2. The V segment lost 3 bases and the J segment 2 bases; nucleotides outside the gene matches: 3. Germline V lookup: CDR1 LNHDA, CDR2 SQIVND (reference sequence). The CDR3 totals 15 residues. CDR3 DNA: TGTGCCAGTAGTATCAGCGGGAGCCCCTACAATGAGCAGTTCTTC. This gives the protein CASSISGSPYNEQFF.

This CDR3 is CASFGTHLATTNEKLFF. CDR3 bases: TGTGCCAGCTTCGGGACTCACTTAGCCACAACTAATGAAAAACTGTTTTTT. The V and J genes are TRBV2 and TRBJ1-4; TRBD1 might be the D (5 bases). V lost 8 bases to trimming and J lost 0 bases, with 19 bases between them. There are 17 residues in the CDR3. Per the germline V gene, CDR1 is SNHLY and CDR2 is FYNNEI.

The CDR3 is CASSLVGTSNTEAFF. In nucleotides, the CDR3 is TGCGCCAGCAGCTTGGTAGGGACATCAAACACTGAAGCTTTCTTT. V is TRBV5-1 and J is TRBJ1-1, with D possibly matching TRBD1 (6 bases). Looked up from germline, CDR1 is SGHRS and CDR2 is YFSETQ. The V and J ends lost 0 bases and 2 bases respectively, with 11 bases between them. This CDR3 region has 15 residues.

This clonotype showed up many times. J is TRBJ1-1 and V is TRBV20-1; tentative D call: TRBD1 (5 bases). This CDR3 is 16 amino acids long. Germline assignment: CDR1 DFQATT and CDR2 SNEGSKA (reference sequence). Trimming left V 2 bases short and J 1 base short, with 17 bases between. This CDR3 reads CSARRGLGMGNTEAFF. In DNA form, the CDR3 reads TGCAGTGCTAGACGGGGCCTGGGGATGGGGAACACTGAAGCTTTCTTT.

The table lists this clonotype with many counts. The chain carries TRBV24-1 and TRBJ1-2; 12 bases are a match to TRBD1. V was clipped by 5 bases and J by 3 bases; unmatched bases: 9. Germline-derived CDR1 and CDR2 are KGHDR and SFDVKD. The CDR3 spans 17 residues. The CDR3: CATSARGQGAKDYGYTF. CDR3 nucleotide sequence: TGTGCCACCAGTGCTAGGGGACAGGGGGCGAAAGACTATGGCTACACCTTC.

In this sample, this clonotype turned up many times. The chain combines TRBV6-5 with TRBJ1-2; the D gene is possibly TRBD1 (5 bases). V dropped 0 bases and J dropped 5 bases, with 10 bases sitting between them. Germline values: CDR1 MNHEY, CDR2 SVGAGI. The length of the CDR3 is 14 residues. As DNA, the CDR3 is TGTGCCAGCAGTTACTCGGCAGGGCGGTATGGCTACACCTTC. Its protein is CASSYSAGRYGYTF.